The present T cell receptor beta chain was sequenced within a study of Ad26.COV2.S vaccination and SARS-CoV-2 variants. Study information: Donor participated within the Ad26.COV2.S arm of the COV1001 trial. The vaccine Ad26.COV2.S was put into the muscle once, or twice with 56 days between. General study points: Using TCR breadth and depth analyses may have led to underestimated total T cell responses. After vaccination, substantial breadth of spike-specific CD8+ and CD4+ responses was reported.

The germline CDR1 and CDR2 sequences are SGDLS and YYNGEE. The CDR3 length is 16 residues. After removal of 3 bases from V and 1 base from J, the junction contained 4 bases not matched to a gene. Specified treatment: 15 to 20 received Ad26.COV2.S at low or high dose, single or two shots; about 5 received placebo; per-sample allocation not given. Sampling happened 63 days after the first vaccine or placebo injection. TCRdb's copy holds only in-frame clones and misses some; the assay was immunoSEQ multiplex PCR. This table has about 400,000 clones, roughly 90% appearing once. This clone was seen only a few times. What it recognizes is unknown.

This chain connects TRBV9 to TRBJ2-6, with 7 bases matching TRBD1. Sequences were derived from peripheral blood, sampled in a trial of Ad26.COV2.S vaccine versus placebo. This clonotype was obtained from a person aged 18-60 years who received the Ad26.COV2.S COVID-19 vaccine or a placebo. The DNA of the CDR3 is TGTGCCAGCAGCGATCCGACAGGGTCTGGGGCCAACGTCCTGACTTTC. As protein: CASSDPTGSGANVLTF.